The source of this T cell receptor beta chain is a study of blood T cells in healthy people across ages. With a J-beta primer mix and a sample-barcoded 5' primer, a second PCR ran about 7 to 11 cycles. Each CDR3 protein is one row after TCRdb ran MiXCR on the 5' RACE reads. This sample has about 1.4 million distinct CDR3 sequences; roughly 59% occur once, and the top ten carry 6.5% to 8.5%. V dropped 1 base and J dropped 6; count of bases not matched to a gene: 15. This CDR3 comprises 18 residues. Germline values: CDR1 SEHNR, CDR2 FQNEAQ (reference sequence). Sequencing input: blood. The sequence derives from a man between 18 and 35 years old in good health. The chain combines TRBV7-9 with TRBJ2-1; TRBD1 agrees at 7 bases. The CDR3 is CASSLGPSRQGQPNEQFF. The CDR3 region has the DNA TGTGCCAGCAGCTTAGGTCCTTCACGACAGGGCCAACCCAATGAGCAGTTCTTC.